This T cell receptor beta chain is drawn from a study of identical twins. Unmatched junction bases numbered 0, after V lost 1 base and J lost 3 bases. The length of the CDR3 is 13 residues. Germline CDR1 is DFQATT and CDR2 is SNEGSKA (reference sequence). As to this clonotype: The antigen is unknown.

Overall study results and limits: Part of the zero-insertion signal could reflect confounding by invariant MAIT and iNKT cells. It was cross-sectional statistical analysis, not following the same donors, that the conclusions relied on.

Only healthy Caucasians were enrolled as donors. It was template switching that added a universal primer site, and there were unique molecular identifiers on the cDNA. One entry per CDR3 protein, called by TCRdb with MiXCR from the 5' RACE reads. The repertoire consists of around 500,000 distinct CDR3 sequences, with over 12% occurring once and the leading ten covering 0.5% to 0.65%. These sequences were also reported in another study, on yellow fever vaccine responses in identical twins.

The gene calls are TRBV20-1 and TRBJ1-1; 9 bases map to TRBD1. The TCR sequence derives from a woman aged 18-29 years in good health. Sequenced material: CD4+ T cells sorted from blood. CDR3 sequence reads: CSARGQGDTEAFF. CDR3 bases: TGCAGTGCTAGAGGACAGGGGGACACTGAAGCTTTCTTT.